The following is a T cell receptor beta chain sequence with its context. Antigen: not known. This entry is derived from a study of beta chain features in type 1 diabetes. For the study at large: Researchers looked at over 100,000,000 sorted cells across all samples.

A single heparinised blood sample, averaging about 120 mL, was obtained per donor. Sorting gave populations that all exceeded 95% purity. General observations from the study: cDNA-based reads could over-represent cells with high TCR expression. TCRB CDR3 length was moderately but significantly reduced in all four CD4+ subsets of Type 1 diabetes patients.

Isolated RNA was reverse transcribed in full, so expressed TCRB transcripts were sequenced. Measured with immunoSEQ multiplex PCR; TCRdb has only the in-frame clones, and not every one. The table has more than 300,000 clones, 10% to 15% seen once. The CDR3 totals 14 residues. Germline V CDR1 and CDR2: SGHTA, FQGNSA. With 2 bases clipped from V and 7 bases from J, the junction kept 5 bases outside the gene matches. Sequencing was performed on naive CD4+ T cells from blood. This receptor was taken from a woman younger than 30 with type 1 diabetes. The chain combines TRBV7-2 with TRBJ2-1; 7 bases align to TRBD2. CDR3 nucleotide sequence: TGTGCCAGCAGCTTACTGGCTAGCGGTAATGAGCAGTTCTTC. Its protein is CASSLLASGNEQFF.